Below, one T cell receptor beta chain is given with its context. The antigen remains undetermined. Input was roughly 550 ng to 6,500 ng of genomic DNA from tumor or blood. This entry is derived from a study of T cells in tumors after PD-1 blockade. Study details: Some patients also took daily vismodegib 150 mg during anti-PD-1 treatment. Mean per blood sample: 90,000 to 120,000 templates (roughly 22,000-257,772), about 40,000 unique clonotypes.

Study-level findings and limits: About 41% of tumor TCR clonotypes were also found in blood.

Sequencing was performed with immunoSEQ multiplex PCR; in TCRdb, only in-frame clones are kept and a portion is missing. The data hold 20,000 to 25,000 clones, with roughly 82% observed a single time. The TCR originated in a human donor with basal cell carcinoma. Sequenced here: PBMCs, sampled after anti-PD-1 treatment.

The CDR3 nucleotides are TGTGCCACCAGTGATCCTGACAGGGGAGAGACCCAGTACTTC. Its translation is CATSDPDRGETQYF. The rearrangement uses TRBV24-1 and TRBJ2-5; TRBD1 aligns across 8 bases. J was trimmed by 4 bases and V by 3 bases; bases with no gene match: 3. The CDR3 is 14 residues long. Germline CDR1 is KGHDR and CDR2 is SFDVKD.